The next 22 T cell receptor beta chains were all read from a single sample in a study of shared clonotypes between healthy human individuals. The table came from immunoSEQ multiplex PCR; TCRdb's copy has only in-frame clones and leaves some out. Of about 2 million clones in the sample, roughly 94% were seen once. CD45RO-negative, CCR7-positively selected cells formed the naive CD8 fraction, excluding terminally differentiated effector memory CD45RA+ cells. The sample comprised naive CD8+ T cells sorted from blood. These receptors all come from a man between 18 and 35 years old in good health.

The chain employs TRBV10-3 and TRBJ1-2; TRBD1 might be the D (5 bases). V was pared by 2 bases and J by 3 bases, with 10 bases between. There are 14 residues in the CDR3. CDR1 and CDR2 (germline): ENHRY, SYGVKD. Here the CDR3 DNA reads TGTGCCATCAGTGAGAGAGACAGCGACTATGGCTACACCTTC. Its translation is CAISERDSDYGYTF.

The chain employs TRBV7-8 and TRBJ2-3, with D tentatively TRBD2 (7 bases). Looked up from germline, CDR1 is SGHVS and CDR2 is FQNEAQ. This CDR3 has 18 amino acids. V lost 2 bases and J lost 0, with 18 bases in between. In DNA form, the CDR3 reads TGTGCCAGCAGCTTATCAATGGCGGGGGCTACTAGCACAGATACGCAGTATTTT. This encodes CASSLSMAGATSTDTQYF.

J is TRBJ2-7 and V is TRBV9, with D possibly TRBD2 on 5 matching bases. Trimming pared 4 bases from V and 4 bases from J, leaving 12 bases between. CDR1 SGDLS and CDR2 YYNGEE come from the germline V gene. The CDR3 spans 13 residues. CDR3 sequence (DNA): TGTGCCAGCAGCCCCTCCGCGGGTTACGAGCAGTACTTC. Translation: CASSPSAGYEQYF. Filled out from reference TRBV9 and TRBJ2-7, the complete variable domain reads DSGVTQTPKHLITATGQRVTLRCSPRSGDLSVYWYQQSLDQGLQFLIQYYNGEERAKGNILERFSAQQFPDLHSELNLSSLELGDSALYFCASSPSAGYEQYFGPGTRLTVT.

This clone was recorded once. The V and J genes are TRBV7-6 and TRBJ1-4; 7 bases are shared with TRBD1. The germline V gene has CDR1 SGHVS and CDR2 FNYEAQ. J was trimmed by 5 bases and V by 1 base; bases with no gene match: 4. The CDR3 covers 15 residues. CDR3 sequence: CASSLEGQLNEKLFF. Here the CDR3 DNA reads TGTGCCAGCAGCTTAGAGGGACAGTTAAATGAAAAACTGTTTTTT.

Details on this clone: Other DNA sequences from this sample encode an identical CDR3 as well. The chain is built from TRBV6-6 and TRBJ2-7; D is uncertain. V was clipped by 0 bases and J by 4 bases, with 7 bases between them. Looked up from germline, CDR1 is MNHNY and CDR2 is SVGAGI (reference sequence). The CDR3 is made up of 13 amino acids. The CDR3 spells CASSYSGDYEQYF. In DNA, the CDR3 is TGTGCCAGCAGTTACTCGGGTGATTACGAGCAGTACTTC.

This clone came up a few times. The chain is built from TRBV27 and TRBJ1-2; D remains unclear. Per germline, CDR1 MNHEY and CDR2 SMNVEV (reference sequence). Trimming shortened V by 0 bases and J by 1 base, and 15 bases separated the two germline ends. CDR3 length equals 17 residues. The CDR3 bases are TGTGCCAGCAGTTTATCGGCAGGAGCTCGTCTTAACTATGGCTACACCTTC. Its protein is CASSLSAGARLNYGYTF.

This clone was seen only once. Additional DNA sequences in this sample encode the identical CDR3. The chain couples TRBV19 to TRBJ2-1, with 7 bases that match TRBD1. This CDR3 contains 14 residues. Germline loops: CDR1 LNHDA, CDR2 SQIVND (reference sequence). Trimming at V came to 3 bases and at J to 5 bases, leaving 4 bases not matched to a gene. The CDR3 is CASSIYRGDNEQFF. For the CDR3, the DNA is TGTGCCAGTAGTATTTACAGGGGCGACAATGAGCAGTTCTTC.

With respect to this clone: The sample carries other DNA sequences with the same CDR3. The rearrangement uses TRBV4-1 and TRBJ1-1; maybe TRBD1 (5 bases). Germline-derived CDR1 and CDR2 are MGHRA and YSYEKL. This CDR3 has 14 residues. Trimming pared 4 bases from V and 0 bases from J, leaving 9 bases between. The CDR3 sequence: CASSPGPMNTEAFF. The CDR3 nucleotides are TGCGCCAGCAGCCCGGGACCTATGAACACTGAAGCTTTCTTT.

The J gene is TRBJ2-7, the V gene TRBV28; D remains unclear. Trimming cost V 3 bases and J 2 bases, with 11 bases left between them. CDR1 is MDHEN, CDR2 SYDVKM, per germline. CDR3 length: 14 residues. CDR3 residues: CASSFGLGAYEQYF. The CDR3 coding sequence is TGTGCCAGCAGTTTCGGGTTAGGCGCCTACGAGCAGTACTTC.

The chain links TRBV6-1 to TRBJ2-7, with 7 bases identical to TRBD1. Per germline, CDR1 MNHNS and CDR2 SASEGT. Trimming removed 10 bases from V and 3 bases from J; junction bases left unmatched: 12. The CDR3 has 14 amino acids. The CDR3 DNA is TGTGCCACAGGCCGGGACAGCCTTCTCTACGAGCAGTACTTC. Translating it yields CATGRDSLLYEQYF.

The V gene is TRBV13, the J gene TRBJ2-7, with 10 nucleotides matching TRBD2. This CDR3 contains 15 residues. Germline loops: CDR1 PRHDT, CDR2 FYEKMQ (reference sequence). The ends lost 5 bases at V and 5 bases at J; junction bases unmatched: 9. CDR3 loop: CASSRSLAGVDEQYF. DNA of the CDR3: TGTGCCAGCAGCCGTTCCCTAGCGGGAGTGGACGAGCAGTACTTC. Filled out from reference TRBV13 and TRBJ2-7, the complete variable domain reads AAGVIQSPRHLIKEKRETATLKCYPIPRHDTVYWYQQGPGQDPQFLISFYEKMQSDKGSIPDRFSAQQFSDYHSELNMSSLELGDSALYFCASSRSLAGVDEQYFGPGTRLTVT.

This sequence joins TRBV6-5 and TRBJ2-7, with TRBD1 as a possible D gene (8 bases). This CDR3 has 12 amino acids. V was shortened by 5 bases and J by 11 bases, with 16 bases between the two germline ends. The V gene's germline CDR1 is MNHEY and CDR2 SVGAGI. DNA for the CDR3: TGTGCCAGCAGTCAGACAGGGGAGGGAGAGTACTTC. Its protein is CASSQTGEGEYF.

This clone appeared once. The chain employs TRBV27 and TRBJ2-3, with 10 bases that match TRBD2. Germline assignment: CDR1 MNHEY and CDR2 SMNVEV (reference sequence). The V gene end was trimmed by 2 bases and the J gene end by 0 bases; junction bases not matched to a gene: 8. The CDR3 totals 18 residues. For the CDR3, the DNA is TGTGCCAGCAGTTTAGTGCTAGCGGGAGTCCCTAGCACAGATACGCAGTATTTT. Translated, it gives CASSLVLAGVPSTDTQYF.

The CDR3 loop reads CASSLDRGRSSGNTIYF. In DNA, the CDR3 is TGTGCCAGCAGCCTAGACAGGGGCCGTAGCTCTGGAAACACCATATATTTT. The rearrangement links TRBV5-4 to TRBJ1-3; the match to TRBD1 covers 8 bases. Germline V gene data show CDR1 as SGHNT and CDR2 as YYREEE (reference sequence). The V and J ends lost 4 bases and 0 bases, in that order; junction bases with no gene match: 9. CDR3 length: 17 amino acids.

The chain recombines TRBV7-6 with TRBJ2-7, with D perhaps being TRBD1 or TRBD2 (5 bases each). The CDR3 extends over 13 amino acids. V was shortened by 5 bases and J by 6 bases, with 14 bases between the two germline ends. Germline values: CDR1 SGHVS, CDR2 FNYEAQ. This chain's CDR3 is CASSLGESGEQYF. CDR3 in DNA: TGTGCCAGCAGCCTAGGGGAGTCTGGCGAGCAGTACTTC.

In regard to this clone: Other DNA sequences in this sample translate to the same CDR3. The rearrangement uses TRBV6-5 and TRBJ2-5; D is perhaps TRBD2 (6 bases). CDR3 length equals 15 residues. In germline, CDR1 is MNHEY, CDR2 SVGAGI. Trimming removed 0 bases from V and 1 base from J, with 9 bases in between. CDR3 coding DNA: TGTGCCAGCAGTTACTCGGGAGGAACCCAAGAGACCCAGTACTTC. Amino acid sequence: CASSYSGGTQETQYF.

Note on this clone: Compared with germline, one end of the junction differs, possibly owing to a read error. The chain joins TRBV11-2 to TRBJ1-2, with TRBD1 identical over 9 bases. Germline V CDR1 and CDR2: SGHAT, FQNNGV. The CDR3 has 11 amino acids. The CDR3 DNA reads TGTGCCAGCAGCTTAGGGGACAGGGCCGGTTTC. Translated, it gives CASSLGDRAGF.

This rearrangement joins TRBV7-8 to TRBJ2-7; D is possibly TRBD1 or TRBD2 (5 bases each). Per germline, CDR1 SGHVS and CDR2 FQNEAQ. V shed 2 bases and J shed 0 bases, with 11 bases lying between them. The CDR3 loop spans 15 amino acids. The CDR3 DNA sequence: TGTGCCAGCAGCTTATATGAGGGACCCTCCTACGAGCAGTACTTC. As protein: CASSLYEGPSYEQYF. Full variable domain (remainder filled in from reference TRBV7-8 and TRBJ2-7): GAGVSQSPRYKVAKRGQDVALRCDPISGHVSLFWYQQALGQGPEFLTYFQNEAQLDKSGLPSDRFFAERPEGSVSTLKIQRTQQEDSAVYLCASSLYEGPSYEQYFGPGTRLTVT.

The rearrangement joins TRBV11-2 to TRBJ2-3, with D unresolved. CDR3 length: 13 residues. V was pared by 7 bases and J by 2 bases, with 10 bases between. CDR1 is SGHAT, CDR2 FQNNGV, per germline. CDR3 DNA sequence: TGTGCCAGCATGCCACCCAACACAGATACGCAGTATTTT. The encoded protein is CASMPPNTDTQYF.

This chain links TRBV27 with TRBJ1-1; tentative D call: TRBD1 (5 bases). Germline V CDR1 and CDR2: MNHEY, SMNVEV (reference sequence). The CDR3 loop spans 14 amino acids. Trimming took 5 bases from V and 0 from J, leaving 10 bases between them. The DNA for the CDR3 is TGTGCCAGCAGTAAAAGGGGCCTGAACACTGAAGCTTTCTTT. Amino acid sequence: CASSKRGLNTEAFF.

The chain employs TRBV4-3 and TRBJ2-1; D is uncertain. The CDR3 covers 14 residues. V gave up 0 bases and J gave up 7 bases, with 10 bases separating them. Germline assignment: CDR1 LGHNA and CDR2 YSLEER. DNA of the CDR3: TGCGCCAGCAGCCAAGAACTCGACGGGAATGAGCAGTTCTTC. Residues: CASSQELDGNEQFF.

The V gene is TRBV28, the J gene TRBJ1-2, with a possible D match to TRBD1 (5 bases). Germline V lookup: CDR1 MDHEN, CDR2 SYDVKM. This CDR3 region has 16 residues. Trimming shortened V by 8 bases and J by 3 bases, and 22 bases separated the two germline ends. CDR3 in DNA: TGTGCCAGCGAGCGGGACGGAGGAATTGGGGACTATGGCTACACCTTC. Translation: CASERDGGIGDYGYTF.